Presented here are 8 T cell receptor beta chains from one specimen sequenced in a study of shared clonotypes between healthy human individuals (dated by TCRdb to about 2020). Library preparation used the immunoSEQ multiplex PCR assay. TCRdb carries this immuneACCESS record with in-frame sequences only. Its versions omit some clonotypes, under half of them owing to an unresolved V gene in the studies checked, with the rest unexplained. This sample lists approximately 2,000,000 clones; around 95% were detected once. The top ten clones comprise around 1.7% of the sample. CD8 naive samples consisted of CD45RO-negative cells that were positively selected for CCR7, yielding a CD45RA+CCR7+ population without TemRA cells. The specimen was naive CD8+ T cells from PBMCs. According to the study, the label for this sample's cell subset or site signals: CD45RA+CCR7+. These TCRs come from a man between 18 and 29 years old in good health. Some clones in this sample may be carry-over from other donors' samples.

V and J are TRBV9 and TRBJ2-3, with D perhaps given as TRBD1 or TRBD2 (5 bases each). The CDR3 extends over 15 amino acids. Trimming took off 4 bases at V and 4 bases at J, with 16 bases between the two ends. Germline assignment: CDR1 SGDLS and CDR2 YYNGEE. In nucleotides, the CDR3 is TGTGCCAGCAGCCCATGGGGGACCGTGCCAGATACGCAGTATTTT. Translating it yields CASSPWGTVPDTQYF.

This chain uses TRBV4-2 with TRBJ2-7, with a weak D call TRBD1 (5 bases). Trimming took off 1 base at V and 5 bases at J, with 18 bases between the two ends. In germline, CDR1 is LGHNA, CDR2 YNFKEQ. The CDR3 totals 16 residues. CDR3 nucleotides: TGTGCCAGCAGCCAAGGGGCACAGGTTCGCACCCACGAGCAGTACTTC. Amino acid sequence: CASSQGAQVRTHEQYF.

The chain links TRBV7-8 to TRBJ2-3; a possible D gene is TRBD1 (6 bases). CDR1 SGHVS and CDR2 FQNEAQ come from the germline V gene. V lost 7 bases and J 0 bases, leaving 14 bases between the germline ends. CDR3 length equals 15 residues. The chain's CDR3 is CASIQTRGSTDTQYF. CDR3 nucleotides: TGTGCCAGCATACAAACCAGGGGTAGCACAGATACGCAGTATTTT.

The chain combines TRBV28 with TRBJ2-1; 8 nucleotides match TRBD2. The CDR3 is made up of 16 amino acids. Germline V lookup: CDR1 MDHEN, CDR2 SYDVKM. The ends lost 2 bases at V and 12 bases at J; junction bases unmatched: 15. CDR3 DNA sequence: TGTGCCAGCAGTTTAAGACGGGGGGGCCCCACAATGATGCAGTTCTTC. This sequence encodes CASSLRRGGPTMMQFF.

This chain links TRBV2 with TRBJ2-7; D is ambiguous. Trimming stripped 2 bases from V and 2 bases from J, with 10 bases between. Germline CDR1 reads SNHLY; CDR2 reads FYNNEI. This CDR3 contains 14 residues. Written as DNA, the CDR3 is TGTGCCAGCAGTGAAAGTGGGTTACCCTACGAGCAGTACTTC. Translated: CASSESGLPYEQYF.

This chain uses TRBV28 with TRBJ1-5; unclear D gene. The germline gives CDR1 MDHEN, CDR2 SYDVKM. This CDR3 spans 14 amino acids. V lost 2 bases and J lost 3, with 8 bases in between. This chain's CDR3 is CASSLERLNQPQHF. In DNA form, the CDR3 reads TGTGCCAGCAGTTTAGAGAGACTCAATCAGCCCCAGCATTTT. Variable domain in full (rest from reference TRBV28 and TRBJ1-5): DVKVTQSSRYLVKRTGEKVFLECVQDMDHENMFWYRQDPGLGLRLIYFSYDVKMKEKGDIPEGYSVSREKKERFSLILESASTNQTSMYLCASSLERLNQPQHFGDGTRLSIL.

The genes are TRBV25-1 and TRBJ2-5; D may match TRBD1 or TRBD2 (6 bases each). CDR1 MGHDK and CDR2 SYGVNS come from the germline V gene. The CDR3 contains 12 residues. Between the trimmed V and J ends, which lost 9 bases and 1 base, there was a span of 9 bases. Here the CDR3 reads CASRGVQETQYF. The CDR3 bases are TGTGCCAGTAGGGGGGTCCAAGAGACCCAGTACTTC.

This clone was recorded only once. The V and J genes are TRBV5-4 and TRBJ2-1; 12 bases match TRBD1. Looked up from germline, CDR1 is SGHNT and CDR2 is YYREEE (reference sequence). Germline trimming cut 4 bases from V and 8 bases from J; bases unmatched to any gene: 7. This CDR3 spans 15 amino acids. This chain's CDR3 is CASSARDRGPHEQFF. The CDR3 nucleotides are TGTGCCAGCAGCGCCCGGGACAGGGGGCCCCATGAGCAGTTCTTC.